This paragraph reports one TCR beta chain. Per the germline V gene, CDR1 is SNHLY and CDR2 is FYNNEI. The V and J ends lost 5 bases and 6 bases, in that order; junction bases with no gene match: 9. This CDR3 region has 15 residues. Under the authors' procedure: Using reference gene primer amplification, nucleated cell counts were estimated. Assay used: immunoSEQ multiplex PCR; TCRdb lists only in-frame clones, some missing. V, J and clone size reflect that table, while D and trimming were determined from the DNA. Among 110,000 or so clones listed, about nine tenths were seen once. This sample is drawn from a study of blood T cell repertoires in COVID-19. Study-wide context: Nucleic acid was either cDNA or gDNA, and it came from T cells, B-cell-depleted T cells, or PBMCs.

Sample: peripheral blood. The chain carries TRBV2 and TRBJ2-3; 9 bases are a match to TRBD2. This TCR derives from a man aged 65 to 79 who had recovered from COVID-19. Written as DNA, the CDR3 is TGTGCCAGCAGTTTGAAACGCGGGGGGGCTGATACGCAGTATTTT. The encoded protein is CASSLKRGGADTQYF. Looking up the rest from reference TRBV2 and TRBJ2-3 gives the full variable domain: EPEVTQTPSHQVTQMGQEVILRCVPISNHLYFYWYRQILGQKVEFLVSFYNNEISEKSEIFDDQFSVERPDGSNFTLKIRSTKLEDSAMYFCASSLKRGGADTQYFGPGTRLTVL.